One sample yielded the 26 T cell receptor beta chains listed below, sequenced in a study of control samples from healthy donors and cancer patients. The protocol was immunoSEQ multiplex PCR, while the TCRdb copy is restricted to in-frame clones and leaves out a portion. The sample records roughly 130,000 clones, around 94% being singletons. Sequenced input: PBMCs. The origin of the receptors is a man between 60 and 75 years old with colorectal cancer.

This clone was observed a few times. The rearrangement joins TRBV7-2 to TRBJ2-7; 8 bases map to TRBD1. The CDR3 runs 15 residues. Trimming cost V 5 bases and J 1 base; bases outside gene matches: 7. Germline-derived CDR1 and CDR2 are SGHTA and FQGNSA. Here the CDR3 DNA reads TGTGCCAGCAGCGGCCGTGGACAGGGTTCCTACGAGCAGTACTTC. As protein: CASSGRGQGSYEQYF.

The rearrangement joins TRBV6-4 to TRBJ1-1; D unresolved. V dropped 3 bases and J dropped 7 bases, with 12 bases sitting between them. Per the germline V gene, CDR1 is MRHNA and CDR2 is SNTAGT. The CDR3 has 13 amino acids. The CDR3 here is CASSDLAYGEAFF. DNA for the CDR3: TGTGCCAGCAGTGATTTGGCGTATGGTGAAGCTTTCTTT.

The V call is TRBV11-2, the J call TRBJ1-5; 8 bases align to TRBD1. The length of the CDR3 is 14 residues. Trimming took 3 bases from V and 2 from J; bases not matched to a gene: 0. Germline assignment: CDR1 SGHAT and CDR2 FQNNGV. The CDR3 protein is CASSLDRGNQPQHF. CDR3 bases: TGTGCCAGCAGCTTGGACAGGGGCAATCAGCCCCAGCATTTT.

The chain is built from TRBV10-3 and TRBJ2-1, with 11 bases aligning to TRBD1. The CDR3 has 17 residues. Looked up from germline, CDR1 is ENHRY and CDR2 is SYGVKD. Trimming took 3 bases from V and 2 from J; bases not matched to a gene: 6. CDR3 in amino acids: CAISDIPGQGAYNEQFF. The CDR3 nucleotides read TGTGCCATCAGTGACATTCCGGGACAGGGGGCCTACAATGAGCAGTTCTTC.

The rearrangement uses TRBV5-1 and TRBJ1-4; no firm D call. This CDR3 comprises 15 residues. The germline CDR1 and CDR2 sequences are SGHRS and YFSETQ. Trimming stripped 5 bases from V and 0 bases from J, with 11 bases between. The CDR3 DNA sequence: TGCGCCAGCAGAGGACCGACCTCAACTAATGAAAAACTGTTTTTT. This encodes CASRGPTSTNEKLFF.

On this clone itself: Other DNA sequences in this specimen translate into the identical CDR3. V gene TRBV12-3 or TRBV12-4 combines with J gene TRBJ2-5; D not resolved. The CDR3 sequence is 11 residues long. V gave up 4 bases and J gave up 5 bases, with 5 bases separating them. CDR3 loop: CASSSGETQYF. The CDR3, as DNA: TGTGCCAGCAGTTCTGGGGAGACCCAGTACTTC.

V and J are TRBV19 and TRBJ1-4, with 9 nucleotides matching TRBD1. V gave up 4 bases and J gave up 8 bases; unmatched junction bases: 8. This CDR3 has 15 amino acids. Germline CDR1 and CDR2: LNHDA and SQIVND (reference sequence). CDR3 nucleotide sequence: TGTGCCAGTAGTACTCAGGGACAGGGCCAAGAAAAACTGTTTTTT. It specifies CASSTQGQGQEKLFF.

V is TRBV3-1 (or the pseudogene TRBV3-2) and J is TRBJ2-3; D is possibly TRBD1 (5 bases). The CDR3 consists of 15 residues. The ends were cut back, 3 bases at V and 1 base at J, with 11 bases in the middle. Germline CDR1 and CDR2: LGHDT and YNNKEL (reference sequence). The CDR3, as DNA: TGTGCCAGCAGCCATACAGGAATGGGCACAGATACGCAGTATTTT. It translates to CASSHTGMGTDTQYF.

This sequence joins TRBV29-1 and TRBJ1-3; no reliable D call. The CDR3 has 13 residues. Deletions cut 4 bases from V and 0 bases from J, with 7 bases between. Germline V gene lookup returns CDR1 SQVTM and CDR2 ANQGSEA. This CDR3 is CSVVVDSGNTIYF. The CDR3 DNA reads as TGCAGCGTTGTCGTGGACTCTGGAAACACCATATATTTT.

The genes are TRBV4-3 and TRBJ1-2, with 7 bases lining up with TRBD1. The ends lost 0 bases at V and 8 bases at J; junction bases unmatched: 6. CDR1 and CDR2 (germline): LGHNA, YSLEER. The CDR3 sequence is 14 residues long. In nucleotides, the CDR3 is TGCGCCAGCAGCCAAGACGCAGGGGGTAGGGGCTACACCTTC. Its translation: CASSQDAGGRGYTF.

The chain has TRBV19 and TRBJ2-7, with TRBD1 matching over 7 bases. Germline CDR1 reads LNHDA; CDR2 reads SQIVND (reference sequence). This CDR3 comprises 15 residues. V lost 6 bases, J lost 6 bases, and 14 bases stayed unmatched. The CDR3 spells CASRSPRQGESEQYF. In DNA, the CDR3 is TGTGCCAGTAGGTCCCCCAGACAGGGAGAAAGCGAGCAGTACTTC.

This clone was recorded only once. The rearrangement uses TRBV19 and TRBJ1-5, with D possibly matching TRBD1 (6 bases). Germline V gene data show CDR1 as LNHDA and CDR2 as SQIVND (reference sequence). The CDR3 is made up of 15 amino acids. V was trimmed by 1 base and J by 6 bases, leaving 13 bases between them. The CDR3 loop reads CASSIAGGAVQPQHF. The CDR3 DNA is TGTGCCAGTAGTATAGCGGGGGGCGCGGTTCAGCCCCAGCATTTT.

In its sample, this clone was seen once. V and J are TRBV24-1 and TRBJ2-2; the match to TRBD1 covers 7 bases. The germline V gene encodes CDR1 KGHDR and CDR2 SFDVKD. Trimming cost V 6 bases and J 2 bases; bases outside gene matches: 5. This CDR3 is built from 15 residues. The CDR3 sequence: CATSRGQLNTGELFF. In DNA form, the CDR3 reads TGTGCCACCAGTCGGGGACAGCTCAACACCGGGGAGCTGTTTTTT.

The rearrangement joins TRBV19 to TRBJ2-1; possibly TRBD2 for D (6 bases). Looked up from germline, CDR1 is LNHDA and CDR2 is SQIVND (reference sequence). There are 13 residues in the CDR3. V was shortened by 9 bases and J by 9 bases, with 18 bases between the two germline ends. The CDR3 nucleotides read TGTGCCAGCCTCAATGGGGGGTCGGGTGAGCAGTTCTTC. Protein: CASLNGGSGEQFF.

The gene calls are TRBV6-1 and TRBJ1-2, with D perhaps matching TRBD1 (5 bases). Trimming shortened V by 3 bases and J by 4 bases, and 12 bases separated the two germline ends. Germline CDR1 and CDR2: MNHNS and SASEGT. The CDR3 contains 14 residues. The CDR3 region has the DNA TGTGCCAGCAGTGAGGTTAGGGGCACCTATGGCTACACCTTC. Translation gives CASSEVRGTYGYTF.

The chain employs TRBV7-9 and TRBJ1-2, with 10 bases that match TRBD1. CDR3 length equals 14 residues. V lost 3 bases, J lost 10 bases, and 8 bases stayed unmatched. CDR1 is SEHNR, CDR2 FQNEAQ, per germline (reference sequence). The CDR3 DNA follows: TGTGCCAGCAGCTTGCTCGGACAGGGGGTCTTCTACACCTTC. This translates into CASSLLGQGVFYTF.

The gene calls are TRBV3-1 (or the pseudogene TRBV3-2) and TRBJ2-1; 12 positions agree with TRBD2. The CDR3 totals 14 residues. Unmatched junction bases numbered 2, after V lost 5 bases and J lost 6 bases. The germline CDR1 and CDR2 sequences are LGHDT and YNNKEL (reference sequence). For the CDR3, the DNA is TGTGCCAGCAGCTCTAGCGGGGGGGCCAATGAGCAGTTCTTC. Encoded protein: CASSSSGGANEQFF.

The rearrangement links TRBV4-1 to TRBJ2-3, with D perhaps matching TRBD1 or TRBD2 (5 bases each). V lost 4 bases and J lost 11, with 13 bases in between. The CDR3 extends over 12 amino acids. In germline, CDR1 is MGHRA, CDR2 YSYEKL. CDR3 sequence: CASSPLGVGQYF. Written as DNA, the CDR3 is TGCGCCAGCAGCCCGTTGGGGGTGGGGCAGTATTTT.

V usage is TRBV29-1 and J usage is TRBJ1-5, with unresolved D. V was pared by 4 bases and J by 2 bases, with 15 bases between. Germline CDR1 is SQVTM and CDR2 is ANQGSEA. This CDR3 region has 15 residues. The CDR3 DNA reads TGCAGCGTTGTCGTAGTGAGTGGGGGCAATCAGCCCCAGCATTTT. Protein product: CSVVVVSGGNQPQHF. Combining the CDR3 with reference TRBV29-1 and TRBJ1-5 gives the whole variable domain SAVISQKPSRDICQRGTSLTIQCQVDSQVTMMFWYRQQPGQSLTLIATANQGSEATYESGFVIDKFPISRPNLTFSTLTVSNMSPEDSSIYLCSVVVVSGGNQPQHFGDGTRLSIL.

This chain links TRBV5-1 with TRBJ2-2; D might be TRBD2 (6 bases). The germline gives CDR1 SGHRS, CDR2 YFSETQ. V was shortened by 0 bases and J by 7 bases, with 10 bases between the two germline ends. The CDR3 contains 14 residues. CDR3 nucleotides: TGCGCCAGCAGCTTGGGTCAGGGAGGCGGGGAGCTGTTTTTT. It translates to CASSLGQGGGELFF.

The chain joins TRBV7-2 to TRBJ2-5, with 9 bases identical to TRBD1. Trimming took 2 bases from V and 2 from J; bases not matched to a gene: 3. The CDR3 consists of 15 residues. The germline gives CDR1 SGHTA, CDR2 FQGNSA. This chain's CDR3 is CASSLPGQGQETQYF. CDR3 nucleotide sequence: TGTGCCAGCAGCTTACCGGGACAGGGACAAGAGACCCAGTACTTC.

The chain carries TRBV5-1 and TRBJ1-1; 8 nucleotides match TRBD1. The CDR3 runs 13 residues. Trimming took 4 bases from V and 4 from J; bases not matched to a gene: 3. The germline V gene encodes CDR1 SGHRS and CDR2 YFSETQ. This chain's CDR3 is CASSATGATEAFF. The CDR3, as DNA: TGCGCCAGCAGCGCGACAGGGGCCACTGAAGCTTTCTTT.

The chain carries TRBV4-1 and TRBJ1-2; the match to TRBD1 covers 7 bases. From germline, CDR1 is MGHRA and CDR2 YSYEKL. V shed 3 bases and J 2 bases; nucleotides not matched to a gene: 0. The length of the CDR3 is 13 residues. Here the CDR3 reads CASSQDRNYGYTF. DNA for the CDR3: TGCGCCAGCAGCCAGGACAGGAACTATGGCTACACCTTC.

The chain employs TRBV29-1 and TRBJ2-3; D may be TRBD2 (6 bases). Deletions cut 6 bases from V and 2 bases from J, with 15 bases between. The CDR3 runs to 14 residues. The germline gives CDR1 SQVTM, CDR2 ANQGSEA. The CDR3 sequence: CSVAAGLYTDTQYF. The DNA for the CDR3 is TGCAGCGTAGCTGCGGGACTTTACACAGATACGCAGTATTTT.

The J gene is TRBJ1-1, the V gene TRBV19, with TRBD1 as a possible D gene (5 bases). V lost 2 bases to trimming and J lost 3 bases, with 16 bases between them. The CDR3 consists of 16 residues. CDR1 and CDR2 (germline): LNHDA, SQIVND (reference sequence). CDR3 nucleotides: TGTGCCAGTAGTATATTCAGATCCACAGGTTACACTGAAGCTTTCTTT. Protein product: CASSIFRSTGYTEAFF.

This clone was counted once. This chain uses TRBV18 with TRBJ2-1, with TRBD1 matching over 9 bases. Trimming took 3 bases from V and 8 from J; bases not matched to a gene: 2. CDR1 and CDR2 from the germline V gene are KGHSH and LQKENI. The CDR3 is 13 amino acids. In DNA form, the CDR3 reads TGTGCCAGCTCACCGGGACAGGGCTATGAGCAGTTCTTC. Its translation is CASSPGQGYEQFF.